This TCR beta chain emerged from a study of blood T cell repertoires in COVID-19. On the study more broadly: Material from acute and convalescent COVID-19 was sourced from the United States, Italy and Spain. PBMCs, B-cell-depleted T cells, or T cells provided the cDNA or gDNA that made up the material.

Those enrolled in Seattle joined during active infection and were followed longitudinally afterward. In the original workflow: Nucleated cell number was recorded as an estimate derived from reference gene primer amplification. Generated by immunoSEQ multiplex PCR, the TCRdb table keeps only in-frame clones and is missing some. The DNA gave D and trimming, while V, J and clone size come from that table. The sample shows some 70,000 clones, approximately 86% of them seen only once. The TCR sequence derives from a man in his forties or fifties with COVID-19, enrolled during active disease. Sequencing used peripheral blood.

The CDR3 nucleotides read TGTGCCAGCAGCTTACAGGGTCGGATCTACGAGCAGTACTTC. Its translation: CASSLQGRIYEQYF. This sequence joins TRBV13 and TRBJ2-7; D may be TRBD1 (5 bases). Per germline, CDR1 PRHDT and CDR2 FYEKMQ (reference sequence). The CDR3 length is 14 residues. The V gene lost 2 bases and the J gene lost 3 bases, with 11 bases spanning the gap.